This T cell receptor (beta chain) is drawn from a study of response to subunit inactivated influenza vaccine. In TCRdb, the RT-PCR reads were re-called with MiXCR into one record per CDR3 protein. This table has over 750,000 distinct CDR3 sequences, around 20% appearing once. The CDR3 sequence is 14 residues long. The V gene's germline CDR1 is SGHRS and CDR2 YFSETQ. The V and J ends lost 4 bases and 5 bases respectively, with 12 bases between them. Overall study results and limits: After each seasonal influenza vaccination, few new T cells are recruited, the authors suggested.

This clonotype was counted many times. Its target is unknown. Sequencing used PBMCs from blood, obtained 5 days after vaccination. The TCR was taken from a man in his fifties or sixties who received an inactivated influenza vaccine. The genes are TRBV5-1 and TRBJ2-2; no definite D call. In nucleotides, the CDR3 is TGCGCCAGCAGCCCTCTGACCCGGACCGGGGAGCTGTTTTTT. It yields the protein CASSPLTRTGELFF.